A single sample is the source of the 21 T cell receptor beta chains below, sequenced in a study of blood T cells in healthy people across ages. Primed by a sample-barcoded 5' primer and a J-beta primer mix, a second PCR proceeded for 7 to 11 cycles. TCRdb itself ran the 5' RACE reads through MiXCR, one entry per CDR3 protein. The sample includes approximately 730,000 distinct CDR3 sequences, roughly 43% seen only once; the top ten take approximately 22%. Sequencing used blood. The receptors stem from a woman aged 60-75 years in good health.

The CDR3 DNA sequence: TGTGCCAGCTCACCACCGGCACGGACCATTACGCAGTATTTT. This encodes CASSPPARTITQYF. The rearrangement uses TRBV18 and TRBJ2-3; D is uncertain. CDR3 length equals 14 residues. Between the trimmed V and J ends, which lost 0 bases and 8 bases, there was a span of 12 bases. Germline CDR1 KGHSH, CDR2 LQKENI.

A word on this clonotype: A junction end diverges from the germline sequence, so it may reflect a read error. V and J are TRBV12-3 or TRBV12-4 and TRBJ2-1; TRBD2 aligns across 7 bases. There are 19 residues in the CDR3. The CDR3 coding sequence is TGTGCCAGCAGCAATCCCCGCGGCGGGAGAACTGGCACCTACAATGAGCGGTTCTTC. This translates into CASSNPRGGRTGTYNERFF.

The rearrangement uses TRBV6-5 and TRBJ1-2, with D possibly matching TRBD1 (5 bases). CDR3 length: 13 amino acids. Trimming took off 4 bases at V and 2 bases at J, with 8 bases between the two ends. Germline V gene sequence: CDR1 MNHEY, CDR2 SVGAGI. The CDR3 coding sequence is TGTGCCAGCAGTTCACAGGAAAACTATGGCTACACCTTC. Amino acids: CASSSQENYGYTF.

The genes are TRBV6-1 and TRBJ2-3; the match to TRBD2 covers 9 bases. Germline CDR1 reads MNHNS; CDR2 reads SASEGT. The CDR3 has 15 amino acids. Losses at the gene ends were 3 bases for V and 3 bases for J; bases not matched to a gene: 4. The CDR3 region is CASSERGGGTDTQYF. CDR3 sequence (DNA): TGTGCCAGCAGTGAGCGGGGGGGCGGAACAGATACGCAGTATTTT.

A note on this clonotype: One base away lies a much larger clone, so this may be a sequencing read error. This chain links TRBV6-2 or TRBV6-3 with TRBJ2-1; D is undetermined. The germline CDR1 and CDR2 sequences are MNHEY and SVGEGT. V was clipped by 6 bases and J by 7 bases, with 16 bases between them. CDR3 size: 14 residues. The DNA of the CDR3 is TGTGCCAGCAGCGACCACCTCCGAGGTAATGAGCAGTTCTTC. It codes for CASSDHLRGNEQFF.

This rearrangement joins TRBV6-2 or TRBV6-3 to TRBJ2-7; 10 bases are shared with TRBD2. The CDR3 sequence is 15 residues long. Germline V gene lookup returns CDR1 MNHEY and CDR2 SVGEGT. V shed 8 bases, J shed 5 bases, and the junction held 12 bases outside the gene matches. CDR3 nucleotides: TGTGCCAGCCAGGTGCTAGCGGGAGATCAGGACGAGCAGTACTTC. Protein: CASQVLAGDQDEQYF.

In its sample, this clonotype was seen a few times. The chain uses TRBV27 and TRBJ2-5; a weak D match, TRBD1 (6 bases). The CDR3 runs to 13 residues. V lost 7 bases and J lost 0, with 9 bases in between. Germline loops: CDR1 MNHEY, CDR2 SMNVEV (reference sequence). In DNA form, the CDR3 reads TGTGCCAGCACCGGGACAAACCAAGAGACCCAGTACTTC. It encodes CASTGTNQETQYF.

The J gene is TRBJ1-5, the V gene TRBV6-2 or TRBV6-3; 10 nucleotides line up with TRBD1. V trimming: 0 bases; J trimming: 6 bases; junction bases outside the gene matches: 5. CDR1 is MNHEY and CDR2 is SVGEGT in the germline V gene. The CDR3 has 16 amino acids. The chain's CDR3 is CASSYSVTGGGQPQHF. The CDR3 DNA reads as TGTGCCAGCAGTTACTCGGTGACAGGGGGCGGTCAGCCCCAGCATTTT.

This chain joins TRBV5-1 and TRBJ2-3; TRBD1 is a possible D gene (6 bases). V lost 6 bases and J 0 bases, leaving 17 bases between the germline ends. The CDR3 consists of 16 residues. The germline CDR1 and CDR2 sequences are SGHRS and YFSETQ. The CDR3 DNA sequence: TGCGCCAGCAACGAACTGACAGGCGTTAGCACAGATACGCAGTATTTT. Amino acid sequence: CASNELTGVSTDTQYF.

The chain couples TRBV27 to TRBJ1-3, with 8 nucleotides matching TRBD1. Trimming removed 5 bases from V and 0 bases from J; junction bases left unmatched: 3. CDR1 and CDR2 from the germline V gene are MNHEY and SMNVEV (reference sequence). This CDR3 contains 15 residues. CDR3 amino acids: CASSVGQASGNTIYF. CDR3 nucleotides: TGTGCCAGCAGTGTGGGACAGGCCTCTGGAAACACCATATATTTT.

V is TRBV10-3 and J is TRBJ1-4; D is ambiguous. Per germline, CDR1 ENHRY and CDR2 SYGVKD. V lost 8 bases and J 2 bases, leaving 15 bases between the germline ends. The CDR3 is made up of 15 amino acids. CDR3 in DNA: TGTGCCATCTCCTCCGGTACGGGGACTAATGAAAAACTGTTTTTT. This gives the protein CAISSGTGTNEKLFF.

The rearrangement links TRBV7-2 to TRBJ2-1; D might be TRBD2 (6 bases). Germline loops: CDR1 SGHTA, CDR2 FQGNSA. CDR3 length: 16 residues. Trimming pared 0 bases from V and 3 bases from J, leaving 12 bases between. Here the CDR3 reads CASSLARGTGYNEQFF. CDR3 DNA sequence: TGTGCCAGCAGCTTAGCCCGCGGGACGGGCTACAATGAGCAGTTCTTC. Combining the CDR3 with reference TRBV7-2 and TRBJ2-1 gives the whole variable domain GAGVSQSPSNKVTEKGKDVELRCDPISGHTALYWYRQSLGQGLEFLIYFQGNSAPDKSGLPSDRFSAERTGGSVSTLTIQRTQQEDSAVYLCASSLARGTGYNEQFFGPGTRLTVL.

A remark on this clonotype: An end of the junction differs from the germline gene, which may be a read error. The chain is built from TRBV13 and TRBJ2-7; D possibly matches TRBD1 or TRBD2 (6 bases each). Germline V lookup: CDR1 PRHDT, CDR2 FYEKMQ (reference sequence). The CDR3 runs to 16 residues. In nucleotides, the CDR3 is TGTGCCAGCAGCTCTAGGGGGGACCCCTTGAATTACGGGCAGTACTTC. This translates into CASSSRGDPLNYGQYF.

The rearrangement uses TRBV12-5 and TRBJ2-5; 10 bases align to TRBD1. Germline V gene lookup returns CDR1 LGHNT and CDR2 FRNRAP. CDR3 length equals 15 residues. Trimming took 3 bases from V and 11 from J; bases not matched to a gene: 12. This chain's CDR3 is CASGLTGTGENEQYF. In nucleotides, the CDR3 is TGTGCTAGTGGTTTAACCGGGACAGGGGAGAATGAGCAGTACTTC.

This chain links TRBV9 with TRBJ2-1; 11 nucleotides match TRBD2. V shed 0 bases, J shed 6 bases, and the junction held 5 bases outside the gene matches. The germline gives CDR1 SGDLS, CDR2 YYNGEE. The CDR3 extends over 16 amino acids. The CDR3: CASSVDLGTSGNEQFF. Written as DNA, the CDR3 is TGTGCCAGCAGCGTAGATCTCGGGACTAGCGGCAATGAGCAGTTCTTC.

The chain employs TRBV10-3 and TRBJ1-5; D gene ambiguous. Germline V lookup: CDR1 ENHRY, CDR2 SYGVKD. V lost 3 bases and J lost 7, with 13 bases in between. The CDR3 has 14 residues. This CDR3 reads CAISDSGLGQPQHF. The CDR3 region has the DNA TGTGCCATCAGTGACTCGGGTTTGGGCCAGCCCCAGCATTTT.

The J gene is TRBJ1-1, the V gene TRBV10-3; weak D call: TRBD1 (5 bases). This CDR3 is built from 13 residues. Germline CDR1 is ENHRY and CDR2 is SYGVKD. V was shortened by 4 bases and J by 6 bases, with 12 bases between the two germline ends. CDR3 residues: CAISGQRDSEAFF. The CDR3 bases are TGTGCCATCAGTGGACAGAGGGACTCTGAAGCTTTCTTT.

The chain uses TRBV27 and TRBJ1-5, with 10 bases that match TRBD1. The germline gives CDR1 MNHEY, CDR2 SMNVEV (reference sequence). The CDR3 consists of 15 residues. V shed 4 bases and J 5 bases; nucleotides not matched to a gene: 5. The CDR3, as DNA: TGTGCCAGCAGTTCGGGACAGGGGACCTATCAGCCCCAGCATTTT. This sequence encodes CASSSGQGTYQPQHF.

The rearrangement joins TRBV27 to TRBJ1-1; 7 bases are a match to TRBD1. CDR1 is MNHEY, CDR2 SMNVEV, per germline (reference sequence). With V trimmed by 5 bases and J by 6 bases, 12 bases remained unmatched. This CDR3 is built from 15 residues. CDR3 DNA: TGTGCCAGCAGTCCCGGACAGGTGAAGGGCCCTGAAGCTTTCTTT. Translated, it gives CASSPGQVKGPEAFF.

V and J are TRBV4-3 and TRBJ1-2, with 9 bases identical to TRBD1. Germline V gene lookup returns CDR1 LGHNA and CDR2 YSLEER. The CDR3 runs 16 residues. V shed 1 base, J shed 1 base, and the junction held 4 bases outside the gene matches. The CDR3 DNA follows: TGCGCCAGCAGCCAAGCAGGGGACAGGGATAACTATGGCTACACCTTC. As protein: CASSQAGDRDNYGYTF.

The chain recombines TRBV7-2 with TRBJ2-1; 9 bases fit TRBD2. With 7 bases clipped from V and 8 bases from J, the junction kept 9 bases outside the gene matches. This CDR3 is built from 14 residues. Per germline, CDR1 SGHTA and CDR2 FQGNSA. The CDR3 DNA sequence: TGTGCCAGCAATGAGGTAGCGGGAGAGTATGAGCAGTTCTTC. This translates into CASNEVAGEYEQFF.